Listed below are T cell receptor beta chains from one sample, sequenced in a study of shared clonotypes between healthy human individuals. Using immunoSEQ multiplex PCR, the repertoire was profiled, and TCRdb retains in-frame clones only, with some absent. This table holds over a million clones, roughly 96% found once. Source material: naive CD4+ T cells sorted from blood. Receptors originate from a man aged 25 to 40 in good health. CDR3s leave out the opening cysteine and the closing phenylalanine or tryptophan. Each record gives: CDR3 length, J gene, V gene, CDR3 protein.

CDR3 length: 12; J gene: TRBJ1-1; V gene: TRBV5-1; CDR3 protein: ASSEQGAHTEAF
CDR3 length: 16; J gene: TRBJ1-5; V gene: TRBV4-1; CDR3 protein: ASSQEGDRAFSNQPQH
CDR3 length: 13; J gene: TRBJ2-3; V gene: TRBV7-2; CDR3 protein: ASSPRTGSTDTQY
CDR3 length: 12; J gene: TRBJ2-1; V gene: TRBV7-9; CDR3 protein: ASSFGTGSNEQF
CDR3 length: 13; J gene: TRBJ1-5; V gene: TRBV12-2; CDR3 protein: ASRLAWAVDQPQH
CDR3 length: 11; J gene: TRBJ2-1; V gene: TRBV6-6; CDR3 protein: ASSYRTFNEQF
CDR3 length: 12; J gene: TRBJ1-1; V gene: TRBV4-2; CDR3 protein: ASSHSDSNTEAF
CDR3 length: 14; J gene: TRBJ2-1; V gene: TRBV27; CDR3 protein: ASSRGLAYPDNEQF
CDR3 length: 13; J gene: TRBJ2-1; V gene: TRBV18; CDR3 protein: ASSQGLAGYGEQF
CDR3 length: 14; J gene: TRBJ1-1; V gene: TRBV29-1; CDR3 protein: SVGLKPAVLNTEAF
CDR3 length: 16; J gene: TRBJ2-2; V gene: TRBV4-3; CDR3 protein: ASSQVLAGGPNTGELF
CDR3 length: 17; J gene: TRBJ1-4; V gene: TRBV7-8; CDR3 protein: ASSFSRTARALPNEKLF
CDR3 length: 12; J gene: TRBJ1-2; V gene: TRBV5-4; CDR3 protein: ASSPNRANYGYT
CDR3 length: 11; J gene: TRBJ2-5; V gene: TRBV5-1; CDR3 protein: ASSSGDQETQY
CDR3 length: 11; J gene: TRBJ2-5; V gene: TRBV6-1; CDR3 protein: ASSEDKEETQY
CDR3 length: 12; J gene: TRBJ2-3; V gene: TRBV30; CDR3 protein: AWTGWLYRDTQY
CDR3 length: 11; J gene: TRBJ2-1; V gene: TRBV7-2; CDR3 protein: ATGLAGVNEQF
CDR3 length: 17; J gene: TRBJ2-3; V gene: TRBV11-2; CDR3 protein: ASSLSRLAGGGSTDTQY
CDR3 length: 10; J gene: TRBJ2-1; V gene: TRBV5-1; CDR3 protein: ASSLAGDEQF
CDR3 length: 11; J gene: TRBJ2-7; V gene: TRBV5-1; CDR3 protein: ASSLTGPYEQY
CDR3 length: 14; J gene: TRBJ1-5; V gene: TRBV18; CDR3 protein: ASSLQAGVGNQPQH
CDR3 length: 12; J gene: TRBJ2-2; V gene: TRBV10-2; CDR3 protein: ASRRTSGIGELF
CDR3 length: 10; J gene: TRBJ1-1; V gene: TRBV6-6; CDR3 protein: ASRLWGAEAF
CDR3 length: 13; J gene: TRBJ2-3; V gene: TRBV10-1; CDR3 protein: ASSEGDLPTDTQY
CDR3 length: 15; J gene: TRBJ2-5; V gene: TRBV7-9; CDR3 protein: ASSLSLSGLAQETQY
CDR3 length: 14; J gene: TRBJ2-1; V gene: TRBV7-9; CDR3 protein: ASSLKGSSGRFLQF
CDR3 length: 15; J gene: TRBJ2-3; V gene: TRBV5-1; CDR3 protein: ASSLGLGQPLTDTQY
CDR3 length: 15; J gene: TRBJ1-2; V gene: TRBV4-2; CDR3 protein: ASSQDSGGRGVYGYT